This T cell receptor beta chain was identified in a study of early T cells in non-severe SARS-CoV-2 infection. Turning to the study itself: Bulk RNA taken from unsorted whole blood was sequenced, leaving chains unpaired.

The CDR3 runs 14 residues. The V end lost 2 bases, the J end lost 5 bases, and 11 bases lay between the germline ends. CDR1 and CDR2 (germline): MNHEY, SVGEGT. TCRdb called the 5' RACE reads again in MiXCR, with one record for every CDR3 protein. This table holds 30,000 to 40,000 distinct CDR3 sequences, more than 5% found once. This clonotype appeared many times. As yet, its antigen is unknown. General observations from the study: Sequences matched to VDJdb favored anti-spike CD8 responses, while private and CD4 specificities were missed.

This rearrangement joins TRBV6-2 or TRBV6-3 to TRBJ2-3; D is uncertain. This receptor was obtained from an adult who was a healthcare worker with PCR-confirmed SARS-CoV-2 infection or an uninfected control (not recorded which). Sequencing input: whole blood. The CDR3 is CASSYHRDGDTQYF. CDR3 DNA sequence: TGTGCCAGCAGTTACCATAGGGATGGAGATACGCAGTATTTT.